This T cell receptor beta chain is drawn from a study of tumor and adjacent non-tumor tissue in lung cancer. About the research overall: The cohort had roughly 11 adenocarcinoma, a couple of squamous cell and 1 small cell patients. Some 4.2 million productive TCRbeta reads were obtained per sample on average. Study-level findings and limits: Tumor TCR diversity, when higher, was linked to shorter survival.

On this clonotype: The antigen remains unidentified.

A modified ARM-PCR protocol with three rounds of nested PCR amplified TCRbeta. MiXCR was run by TCRdb on the multiplex PCR reads, yielding one entry per CDR3 protein. The sample has approximately 110,000 distinct CDR3 sequences, roughly 77% seen once. This sample's RNA came from whole unsorted tissue. The receptor's source is a woman aged 55-69 years with non-small cell lung cancer. The sequenced sample consisted of lung tumor tissue.

Here the CDR3 reads CASRGVGGIGELFF. DNA of the CDR3: TGTGCCAGCAGGGGAGTAGGGGGCATCGGGGAGCTGTTTTTT. V is TRBV11-2 and J is TRBJ2-2; 7 bases map to TRBD1. The CDR3 is 14 amino acids. CDR1 and CDR2 (germline): SGHAT, FQNNGV. Unmatched junction bases numbered 8, after V lost 6 bases and J lost 7 bases.